Following are 20 T cell receptor beta chains from one sample sequenced in a study of cytomegalovirus exposure and HLA in healthy donors. Primers: 60 Vbeta forward and 13 Jbeta reverse. TCRdb keeps only in-frame clones here, not all; method: immunoSEQ multiplex PCR. The table shows hundreds of thousands of clones, with about 80% occurring only once. The source material was PBMCs. Receptor source: a middle-aged man in good health and CMV-seronegative.

This sequence joins TRBV28 and TRBJ2-5; D gene uncertain. In germline, CDR1 is MDHEN, CDR2 SYDVKM. With 5 bases removed from V and 3 bases from J, the gap between germline ends came to 7 bases. The length of the CDR3 is 12 residues. The CDR3 sequence: CASSHLEETQYF. The CDR3 nucleotides read TGTGCCAGCAGTCATTTAGAAGAGACCCAGTACTTC.

The gene calls are TRBV5-6 and TRBJ1-2; the match to TRBD1 covers 9 bases. V was pared by 2 bases and J by 5 bases, with 7 bases of the junction left unmatched. Germline CDR1 SGHDT, CDR2 YYEEEE. The CDR3 loop spans 15 amino acids. The DNA for the CDR3 is TGTGCCAGCAGCTTACAGGGGGCGGCCTATTATGGCTACACCTTC. Translating gives CASSLQGAAYYGYTF.

This chain joins TRBV7-2 and TRBJ2-7; D gene uncertain. The CDR3 covers 12 residues. Per germline, CDR1 SGHTA and CDR2 FQGNSA. Trimming pared 4 bases from V and 1 base from J, leaving 5 bases between. Here the CDR3 DNA reads TGTGCCAGCAGCTACGGGTCCTACGAGCAGTACTTC. Translation gives CASSYGSYEQYF.

This chain links TRBV6-5 with TRBJ2-1; 12 nucleotides align to TRBD2. J gave up 8 bases and V 5 bases, and 7 bases lay outside the gene matches. From germline, CDR1 is MNHEY and CDR2 SVGAGI. The CDR3 runs 15 residues. CDR3: CASSRLAGERDEQFF. The CDR3 DNA sequence: TGTGCCAGCAGTCGACTAGCGGGAGAGAGGGATGAGCAGTTCTTC.

The chain employs TRBV10-3 and TRBJ2-7, with D possibly TRBD2 on 6 matching bases. Germline V CDR1 and CDR2: ENHRY, SYGVKD. V was clipped by 0 bases and J by 4 bases, with 10 bases between them. The CDR3 is 14 residues long. The CDR3 loop is CAISESVGGYEQYF. The CDR3 region has the DNA TGTGCCATCAGTGAGTCAGTCGGGGGATACGAGCAGTACTTC.

There are a few counts of this clone. The chain couples TRBV28 to TRBJ2-3; tentative D call: TRBD2 (5 bases). The CDR3 contains 13 residues. V lost 2 bases, J lost 5 bases, and 8 bases lay in between. Germline CDR1 reads MDHEN; CDR2 reads SYDVKM. The CDR3 nucleotides are TGTGCCAGCAGTTTAGAGGGAGTAGATACGCAGTATTTT. Its translation: CASSLEGVDTQYF. Looking up the rest from reference TRBV28 and TRBJ2-3 gives the full variable domain: DVKVTQSSRYLVKRTGEKVFLECVQDMDHENMFWYRQDPGLGLRLIYFSYDVKMKEKGDIPEGYSVSREKKERFSLILESASTNQTSMYLCASSLEGVDTQYFGPGTRLTVL.

The V gene is TRBV7-8, the J gene TRBJ2-7; perhaps TRBD1 as D (5 bases). The CDR3 covers 13 residues. V lost 2 bases and J lost 2, with 7 bases in between. The germline CDR1 and CDR2 sequences are SGHVS and FQNEAQ. The DNA of the CDR3 is TGTGCCAGCAGCTTACAGGGTCCCTACGAGCAGTACTTC. Residues: CASSLQGPYEQYF.

The chain carries TRBV15 and TRBJ1-5, with D uncertain. CDR1 is LNHNV, CDR2 YYDKDF, per germline (reference sequence). V shed 9 bases and J shed 10 bases, with 10 bases lying between them. The CDR3 is 10 amino acids. The CDR3 DNA reads TGTGCCACTTTCCTAGGTCCCCAGCATTTT. It translates to CATFLGPQHF.

The chain carries TRBV12-5 and TRBJ2-1; 8 nucleotides agree with TRBD2. In germline, CDR1 is LGHNT, CDR2 FRNRAP. Germline trimming cut 5 bases from V and 14 bases from J; bases unmatched to any gene: 5. CDR3 length: 11 residues. The CDR3 sequence is CASGTLAEKFF. CDR3 nucleotide sequence: TGTGCTAGTGGTACACTAGCGGAGAAGTTCTTC.

The chain has TRBV7-9 and TRBJ1-1; possible D gene TRBD1, 5 bases. Germline-derived CDR1 and CDR2 are SEHNR and FQNEAQ (reference sequence). V lost 3 bases, J lost 1 base, and 12 bases lay in between. CDR3 length: 15 amino acids. The CDR3 DNA reads as TGTGCCAGCAGCTTGGCCGGGACTCCGAACACTGAAGCTTTCTTT. As protein: CASSLAGTPNTEAFF. The full variable domain, rest sourced from reference TRBV7-9 and TRBJ1-1, is DTGVSQNPRHKITKRGQNVTFRCDPISEHNRLYWYRQTLGQGPEFLTYFQNEAQLEKSRLLSDRFSAERPKGSFSTLEIQRTEQGDSAMYLCASSLAGTPNTEAFFGQGTRLTVV.

This chain joins TRBV27 and TRBJ2-7; D ambiguous. Trimming took 4 bases from V and 4 from J, leaving 14 bases between them. The germline gives CDR1 MNHEY, CDR2 SMNVEV (reference sequence). The CDR3 runs to 14 residues. The CDR3 protein is CASSSVRVGYEQYF. The DNA of the CDR3 is TGTGCCAGCAGTTCGGTTCGTGTCGGTTACGAGCAGTACTTC.

The chain joins TRBV21-1 to TRBJ2-2; the table's D call, TRBD1, has no DNA check behind it. TRBV21-1 is tagged as a pseudogene. This CDR3 region has 15 residues. The CDR3 protein is CASIMQSLNTGELFF. The CDR3 bases are TGTGCCAGCATAATGCAGTCGCTGAACACCGGGGAGCTGTTTTTT.

V usage is TRBV19 and J usage is TRBJ1-1; TRBD1 might be the D (6 bases). Germline V CDR1 and CDR2: LNHDA, SQIVND (reference sequence). This CDR3 region has 12 residues. V dropped 7 bases and J dropped 8 bases, with 14 bases sitting between them. The CDR3 sequence: CASKNRDNEAFF. In nucleotides, the CDR3 is TGTGCCAGTAAAAACCGGGACAACGAAGCTTTCTTT.

This clone appeared once. The chain joins TRBV28 to TRBJ1-2; possibly TRBD1 for D (6 bases). This CDR3 contains 14 residues. Trimming removed 3 bases at V and 7 bases at J, with 15 bases between. Looked up from germline, CDR1 is MDHEN and CDR2 is SYDVKM. CDR3 protein: CASSFGQGKAGYTF. CDR3 sequence (DNA): TGTGCCAGCAGTTTTGGCCAGGGGAAGGCTGGCTACACCTTC.

This clone was recorded only once. V usage is TRBV29-1 and J usage is TRBJ1-5; maybe TRBD1 (6 bases). Trimming took 3 bases from V and 6 from J, leaving 12 bases between them. The CDR3 length is 13 residues. Germline V gene lookup returns CDR1 SQVTM and CDR2 ANQGSEA. CDR3 sequence reads: CSVEGGGGQPQHF. CDR3 DNA: TGCAGCGTTGAGGGGGGGGGCGGTCAGCCCCAGCATTTT.

The rearrangement joins TRBV27 to TRBJ2-7, with 12 bases identical to TRBD2. Trimming cost V 0 bases and J 7 bases; bases outside gene matches: 16. The CDR3 spans 19 residues. CDR1 is MNHEY, CDR2 SMNVEV, per germline (reference sequence). DNA of the CDR3: TGTGCCAGCAGTTTATCGAAGTCTAGCGGGAGGGCCGGTTTGTGGGAGCAGTACTTC. It specifies CASSLSKSSGRAGLWEQYF.

This chain uses TRBV29-1 with TRBJ2-5, with 8 positions matching TRBD2. Near its end, the DNA agrees better with TRBJ2-7, so the J call may be wrong. CDR3 length equals 14 residues. In germline, CDR1 is SQVTM, CDR2 ANQGSEA. CDR3 coding DNA: TGCAGCGTTGAAGTGGGACTAGACTCCTACGAGCAGTACTTC. Its translation is CSVEVGLDSYEQYF.

The gene calls are TRBV7-9 and TRBJ1-5; 10 nucleotides match TRBD1. Per germline, CDR1 SEHNR and CDR2 FQNEAQ (reference sequence). Trimming cost V 1 base and J 3 bases; bases outside gene matches: 3. This CDR3 comprises 16 residues. The CDR3 spells CASSLGGTGDNQPQHF. The CDR3 DNA is TGTGCCAGCAGCTTAGGGGGGACAGGGGACAATCAGCCCCAGCATTTT.

The chain has TRBV6-5 and TRBJ2-5, with 10 nucleotides matching TRBD2. The CDR3 totals 16 residues. V gave up 0 bases and J gave up 5 bases; unmatched junction bases: 6. CDR1 MNHEY and CDR2 SVGAGI come from the germline V gene. The CDR3 DNA sequence: TGTGCCAGCAGTTACTCATGGCTAGCGGGAGAGGAGACCCAGTACTTC. Encoded protein: CASSYSWLAGEETQYF.

In its sample, this clone was seen once. This sequence joins TRBV5-5 and TRBJ1-1, with D perhaps TRBD1 (6 bases). Trimming shortened V by 2 bases and J by 10 bases, and 18 bases separated the two germline ends. CDR3 size: 14 residues. Germline V lookup: CDR1 SGHKS, CDR2 YYEKEE (reference sequence). DNA of the CDR3: TGTGCCAGCAGCTTATGGGGCAGGGACATCACAGCTTTCTTT. Translation: CASSLWGRDITAFF.